This record looks at one T cell receptor (beta chain) sequence and its context. Antigen: not known. The protocol was immunoSEQ multiplex PCR, while the TCRdb copy is restricted to in-frame clones and leaves out a portion. The top ten clones hold around 0.98% of a sample with 150,000 to 200,000 clones, about 91% of them seen once. This CDR3 is 15 amino acids long. The V gene's germline CDR1 is SNHLY and CDR2 FYNNEI. With 6 bases clipped from V and 1 base from J, the junction kept 5 bases outside the gene matches. The sample is drawn from a study of T cell responses to AZD1222 COVID-19 vaccine. The study, taken as a whole, reports: With two AZD1222 doses given, Spike-specific TCR breadth and depth both rose. Only 6 or 7 individuals given AZD1222 were seropositive at baseline. Reportedly, nearly half of unique spike TCRs recognized epitopes outside B.1.351/B.1.1.7 mutations.

The J gene is TRBJ1-2, the V gene TRBV2; 10 positions match TRBD1. The sequence was collected from an adult who received the AZD1222 COVID-19 vaccine. The input for sequencing was peripheral blood, taken 28 days after the second AZD1222 dose. In nucleotides, the CDR3 is TGTGCCAGCAGGGGGGGGACAGGGGATAACTATGGCTACACCTTC. It encodes CASRGGTGDNYGYTF.